A single sample is the source of the 10 T cell receptor beta chains below, sequenced in a study of T cell repertoires in cytomegalovirus infection. Their antigens are not known. TCRdb fed the reads into MiXCR, producing one record per CDR3 protein. The table lists about 500,000 distinct CDR3 sequences, 25% to 35% of them singletons, with about 17% in the top ten. Sample: cultured PBMCs, taken from culture after CMV antigen stimulation. The receptors originated from a human donor in good health (CMV status not recorded). Some clones in this sample may be carry-over from other donors' samples.

This clonotype was counted ten times or more. The CDR3 here is CATSDPSGRFHEQFF. CDR3 DNA sequence: TGTGCCACCAGTGACCCTAGCGGGAGGTTCCATGAGCAGTTCTTC. The chain uses TRBV24-1 and TRBJ2-1; 11 bases agree with TRBD2. Germline CDR1 and CDR2: KGHDR and SFDVKD. J lost 8 bases, V lost 4 bases, and 6 bases had no gene match. This CDR3 has 15 residues.

This clonotype was seen many times. The chain links TRBV7-8 to TRBJ2-3, with D unclear. The CDR3 spans 14 residues. Germline CDR1 is SGHVS and CDR2 is FQNEAQ. The V and J ends lost 4 bases and 0 bases respectively, with 8 bases between them. The CDR3 spells CASSSTRSTDTQYF. The CDR3 DNA follows: TGTGCCAGCAGCTCGACCCGGAGCACAGATACGCAGTATTTT.

The J gene is TRBJ2-3, the V gene TRBV10-3; TRBD2 might be the D (5 bases). Trimming left V 3 bases short and J 2 bases short, with 9 bases between. Germline CDR1 is ENHRY and CDR2 is SYGVKD. This CDR3 is 14 amino acids long. The CDR3 here is CAISDGSFTDTQYF. DNA for the CDR3: TGTGCCATCAGTGATGGGAGTTTCACAGATACGCAGTATTTT.

This chain joins TRBV11-2 and TRBJ2-5, with no clear D. This CDR3 is built from 13 residues. Germline CDR1 SGHAT, CDR2 FQNNGV. The ends were cut back, 0 bases at V and 5 bases at J, with 7 bases in the middle. CDR3 bases: TGTGCCAGCAGCTTAGATCTTGGGGAGACCCAGTACTTC. Translated, it gives CASSLDLGETQYF.

The genes are TRBV7-2 and TRBJ2-4; the match to TRBD2 covers 8 bases. The V gene's germline CDR1 is SGHTA and CDR2 FQGNSA. V was pared by 2 bases and J by 8 bases, with 5 bases of the junction left unmatched. This CDR3 has 14 amino acids. CDR3 sequence reads: CASSLLSGADIQYF. CDR3 in DNA: TGTGCCAGCAGCTTACTTAGCGGGGCGGACATTCAGTACTTC.

The sample holds many counts of this clonotype. The CDR3 loop reads CASRPDRANTGELFF. The CDR3 nucleotides are TGTGCCAGCAGACCGGACAGAGCGAACACCGGGGAGCTGTTTTTT. The gene calls are TRBV6-2 or TRBV6-3 and TRBJ2-2; D might be TRBD1 (6 bases). CDR3 size: 15 residues. Trimming left V 6 bases short and J 0 bases short, with 11 bases between. CDR1 and CDR2 from the germline V gene are MNHEY and SVGEGT.

This sequence joins TRBV5-6 and TRBJ1-2; D remains unclear. Trimming pared 0 bases from V and 4 bases from J, leaving 10 bases between. Germline CDR1 and CDR2: SGHDT and YYEEEE. The CDR3 length is 14 residues. The CDR3 sequence: CASSLGADSYGYTF. CDR3 nucleotide sequence: TGTGCCAGCAGCTTGGGGGCAGACTCCTATGGCTACACCTTC.

This clonotype was counted at least ten times. The genes are TRBV27 and TRBJ1-1, with 7 bases that match TRBD1. Germline loops: CDR1 MNHEY, CDR2 SMNVEV (reference sequence). This CDR3 is built from 15 residues. Trimming cost V 3 bases and J 6 bases; bases outside gene matches: 10. The chain's CDR3 is CASSFRNQGTAEAFF. CDR3 coding DNA: TGTGCCAGCAGTTTCCGAAACCAGGGGACAGCTGAAGCTTTCTTT.

This rearrangement joins TRBV19 to TRBJ2-1; D may be TRBD2 (5 bases). The CDR3 consists of 13 residues. CDR1 is LNHDA, CDR2 SQIVND, per germline (reference sequence). Deletions cut 3 bases from V and 6 bases from J, with 9 bases between. The CDR3 DNA reads as TGTGCCAGTAGTATCGTGGCGGGCAATGAGCAGTTCTTC. Its translation is CASSIVAGNEQFF. Full variable domain (rest looked up from reference TRBV19 and TRBJ2-1): DGGITQSPKYLFRKEGQNVTLSCEQNLNHDAMYWYRQDPGQGLRLIYYSQIVNDFQKGDIAEGYSVSREKKESFPLTVTSAQKNPTAFYLCASSIVAGNEQFFGPGTRLTVL.

This clonotype has ten or more counts. This chain connects TRBV12-3 or TRBV12-4 to TRBJ2-2; the match to TRBD2 covers 10 bases. After removal of 5 bases from V and 5 bases from J, the junction contained 5 bases not matched to a gene. The CDR3 has 15 residues. CDR3: CASSRAGGGTGELFF. The CDR3 DNA is TGTGCCAGCAGTAGAGCGGGAGGGGGTACCGGGGAGCTGTTTTTT.